The 20 T cell receptor beta chains below come from one sample, sequenced in a study of blood T cell repertoires in COVID-19. Sequencing used immunoSEQ multiplex PCR; TCRdb keeps in-frame clones, though not all of them. The sample has roughly 25,000 clones, roughly 88% seen once. Sequencing input: peripheral blood. These receptor sequences come from a human donor with active COVID-19. The donor label of this sample is uncertain.

V usage is TRBV4-2 and J usage is TRBJ1-1, with a weak D call TRBD1 (6 bases). The CDR3 loop spans 13 amino acids. Per germline, CDR1 LGHNA and CDR2 YNFKEQ. Trimming took off 0 bases at V and 9 bases at J, with 11 bases between the two ends. CDR3 nucleotide sequence: TGTGCCAGCAGCCAAGATCCAACAGGGAAAGCTTTCTTT. It specifies CASSQDPTGKAFF.

CDR3: CASSSGQVTYEQYF. The CDR3 nucleotides read TGTGCCAGCAGTTCAGGACAGGTTACCTACGAGCAGTACTTC. The chain carries TRBV28 and TRBJ2-7; the match to TRBD1 covers 7 bases. The ends lost 4 bases at V and 2 bases at J; junction bases unmatched: 5. Germline V gene data show CDR1 as MDHEN and CDR2 as SYDVKM. The CDR3 contains 14 residues. Drawing the rest from reference TRBV28 and TRBJ2-7, the complete variable domain is DVKVTQSSRYLVKRTGEKVFLECVQDMDHENMFWYRQDPGLGLRLIYFSYDVKMKEKGDIPEGYSVSREKKERFSLILESASTNQTSMYLCASSSGQVTYEQYFGPGTRLTVT.

The chain uses TRBV5-1 and TRBJ2-1; TRBD2 agrees at 7 bases. The V gene's germline CDR1 is SGHRS and CDR2 YFSETQ. There are 16 residues in the CDR3. After removal of 4 bases from V and 5 bases from J, the junction contained 12 bases not matched to a gene. The CDR3 here is CASSLREGRLDNEQFF. CDR3 in DNA: TGCGCCAGCAGCCTCAGGGAGGGACGGTTAGACAATGAGCAGTTCTTC.

The CDR3 region has the DNA TGTGCCAGCAGCTTCCGTAGTCGGGACAGCCATAATACAGATACGCAGTATTTT. Its protein product is CASSFRSRDSHNTDTQYF. The chain has TRBV5-4 and TRBJ2-3; 7 bases agree with TRBD1. This CDR3 comprises 18 residues. From germline, CDR1 is SGHNT and CDR2 YYREEE (reference sequence). Trimming removed 2 bases from V and 3 bases from J; junction bases left unmatched: 15.

The V call is TRBV18, the J call TRBJ1-2, with D uncertain. The length of the CDR3 is 13 residues. Per the germline V gene, CDR1 is KGHSH and CDR2 is LQKENI. V was shortened by 6 bases and J by 3 bases, with 11 bases between the two germline ends. The chain's CDR3 is CASSSTAYYGYTF. The DNA for the CDR3 is TGTGCCAGCTCGTCTACAGCTTACTATGGCTACACCTTC.

The rearrangement uses TRBV6-1 and TRBJ2-7; 8 bases are shared with TRBD1. With V trimmed by 0 bases and J by 4 bases, 5 bases remained unmatched. The germline V gene encodes CDR1 MNHNS and CDR2 SASEGT. The CDR3 is 15 amino acids. CDR3 region: CASSEALGQGYEQYF. DNA for the CDR3: TGTGCCAGCAGTGAAGCATTAGGACAGGGATACGAGCAGTACTTC.

This rearrangement joins TRBV18 to TRBJ2-7; 12 bases align to TRBD2. From germline, CDR1 is KGHSH and CDR2 LQKENI. The V segment lost 5 bases and the J segment 2 bases; nucleotides outside the gene matches: 10. This CDR3 spans 17 amino acids. The CDR3, as DNA: TGTGCCAGCTCATCAGGACTAGCGGGGCTCGTCGCCTACGAGCAGTACTTC. Translating gives CASSSGLAGLVAYEQYF.

The chain uses TRBV7-6 and TRBJ2-1; 8 bases align to TRBD2. After removal of 2 bases from V and 5 bases from J, the junction contained 5 bases not matched to a gene. Germline loops: CDR1 SGHVS, CDR2 FNYEAQ. This CDR3 has 15 residues. The DNA for the CDR3 is TGTGCCAGCAGCTTAAGCGGGAGCGGCGACAATGAGCAGTTCTTC. This gives the protein CASSLSGSGDNEQFF. Together with reference TRBV7-6 and TRBJ2-1, the CDR3 gives the full variable domain: GAGVSQSPRYKVTKRGQDVALRCDPISGHVSLYWYRQALGQGPEFLTYFNYEAQQDKSGLPNDRFSAERPEGSISTLTIQRTEQRDSAMYRCASSLSGSGDNEQFFGPGTRLTVL.

The chain carries TRBV4-2 and TRBJ1-5, with TRBD1 as a possible D gene (5 bases). The CDR3 is 15 amino acids. CDR1 LGHNA and CDR2 YNFKEQ come from the germline V gene. Deletions cut 0 bases from V and 2 bases from J, with 8 bases between. This CDR3 reads CASSQERGGNQPQHF. The CDR3 region has the DNA TGTGCCAGCAGCCAAGAACGGGGGGGCAATCAGCCCCAGCATTTT.

In this sample, this clone turned up a few times. The rearrangement joins TRBV5-6 to TRBJ2-5; D gene uncertain. Trimming shortened V by 4 bases and J by 1 base, and 11 bases separated the two germline ends. The CDR3 consists of 14 residues. CDR1 is SGHDT, CDR2 YYEEEE, per germline. CDR3 in amino acids: CASSPTDLQETQYF. For the CDR3, the DNA is TGTGCCAGCAGCCCCACAGACCTCCAAGAGACCCAGTACTTC.

J is TRBJ1-2 and V is TRBV6-5, with D maybe TRBD1 (6 bases). Trimming cost V 5 bases and J 4 bases, with 17 bases left between them. Germline V gene sequence: CDR1 MNHEY, CDR2 SVGAGI. CDR3 length equals 15 residues. CDR3 residues: CASSPGGGRFYGYTF. The DNA for the CDR3 is TGTGCCAGCAGTCCCGGCGGGGGGCGCTTCTATGGCTACACCTTC.

V usage is TRBV2 and J usage is TRBJ1-5; no clear D gene. The CDR3 length is 14 residues. Germline V gene data show CDR1 as SNHLY and CDR2 as FYNNEI. The V gene lost 1 base and the J gene lost 6 bases, with 10 bases spanning the gap. This chain's CDR3 is CASSEGAPGQPQHF. CDR3 nucleotides: TGTGCCAGCAGTGAAGGGGCCCCCGGTCAGCCCCAGCATTTT.

The CDR3 DNA sequence: TGTGCCAGCAGCGTCACTAGCGGGGGAAGCGGGGAGCTGTTTTTT. This codes for CASSVTSGGSGELFF. The gene calls are TRBV9 and TRBJ2-2; 11 nucleotides line up with TRBD2. The V segment lost 2 bases and the J segment 7 bases; nucleotides outside the gene matches: 4. CDR1 is SGDLS and CDR2 is YYNGEE in the germline V gene. This CDR3 region has 15 residues.

The V call is TRBV5-1, the J call TRBJ2-7, with TRBD1 matching 7 bases. Germline V CDR1 and CDR2: SGHRS, YFSETQ. The CDR3 is 16 amino acids. The J segment lost 0 bases and the V segment lost 3 bases, leaving 9 bases of the junction unmatched. Here the CDR3 reads CASSSPKGASSYEQYF. CDR3 DNA: TGCGCCAGCAGCTCACCCAAGGGGGCATCCTCCTACGAGCAGTACTTC.

The CDR3 reads CASTPGGTRTGSFNQPQHF. DNA for the CDR3: TGTGCCAGTACCCCAGGGGGGACAAGAACAGGTTCGTTCAATCAGCCCCAGCATTTT. The genes are TRBV19 and TRBJ1-5; 7 bases line up with TRBD1. The CDR3 runs 19 residues. Germline CDR1 LNHDA, CDR2 SQIVND (reference sequence). J gave up 3 bases and V 7 bases, and 21 bases lay outside the gene matches.

The J gene is TRBJ1-1, the V gene TRBV28, with D tentatively TRBD1 (6 bases). The V gene lost 7 bases and the J gene lost 1 base, with 16 bases spanning the gap. The germline V gene has CDR1 MDHEN and CDR2 SYDVKM. The CDR3 consists of 15 residues. The CDR3 spells CASTLGGASNTEAFF. The DNA of the CDR3 is TGTGCCAGCACCCTCGGGGGGGCGTCGAACACTGAAGCTTTCTTT.

This chain uses TRBV7-3 with TRBJ2-1, with 9 bases lining up with TRBD2. The CDR3 loop spans 17 amino acids. Germline CDR1 and CDR2: SGHTA and FQGTGA. V was clipped by 2 bases and J by 3 bases; unmatched bases: 8. CDR3 nucleotide sequence: TGTGCCAGCAGCTTAGCGGCTAGCGGGGCTCTCTACAATGAGCAGTTCTTC. Amino acids: CASSLAASGALYNEQFF.

This clone was seen a few times. The chain has TRBV7-9 and TRBJ2-2; 7 positions match TRBD1. Germline trimming cut 5 bases from V and 4 bases from J; bases unmatched to any gene: 7. Germline CDR1 SEHNR, CDR2 FQNEAQ (reference sequence). The CDR3 contains 15 residues. The CDR3 loop is CASSPGQAGTGELFF. The CDR3 DNA sequence: TGTGCCAGCAGCCCTGGACAGGCGGGCACCGGGGAGCTGTTTTTT.

The chain uses TRBV27 and TRBJ2-3, with 12 bases matching TRBD1. CDR1 and CDR2 (germline): MNHEY, SMNVEV (reference sequence). The junction had 7 bases not matched to a gene; V was cut back by 7 bases and J by 5 bases. This CDR3 is 15 amino acids long. CDR3 loop: CASTGTGGVQDTQYF. The CDR3 DNA is TGTGCCAGCACCGGGACAGGGGGCGTCCAAGATACGCAGTATTTT.

The chain employs TRBV5-6 and TRBJ2-1, with 8 nucleotides matching TRBD1. Trimming at V came to 2 bases and at J to 8 bases, leaving 18 bases not matched to a gene. This CDR3 is built from 18 residues. Germline V gene data show CDR1 as SGHDT and CDR2 as YYEEEE. DNA of the CDR3: TGTGCCAGCAGCTTTTACCAAGGCGGCGGACAGGGTATGGATGAGCAGTTCTTC. It codes for CASSFYQGGGQGMDEQFF.